This is a list of T cell receptor beta chains from one sample in a study. MiXCR, run by TCRdb on the 5' RACE reads, gives a single entry per CDR3 protein. The repertoire holds 30,000 or so distinct CDR3 sequences, with more than 20% as singletons. Sequenced material: tumor-infiltrating Tregs sorted from the breast tumor. The receptors derive from a female donor with breast cancer. Both conserved end residues are part of each CDR3. D genes are given only for firm matches. Only part of the rows carry a size: once, few, many, or a class if the clone is expanded.

j_gene | d_gene | abundance | v_gene | CDR3nt | CDR3aa
TRBJ2-1 | - | - | TRBV6-4 | TGTGCCAGCAGTGACTCGGGTAGACGGGTTCTTGATGAGCAGTTCTTC | CASSDSGRRVLDEQFF
TRBJ2-1 | TRBD2 | many | TRBV5-6 | TGTGCCAGCAGCTTCAGGACTAGCGGGAGCTCCTACAATGAGCAGTTCTTC | CASSFRTSGSSYNEQFF
TRBJ2-7 | - | - | TRBV25-1 | TGTGCCAGTGAAGTGGGGAGGGGGGCTCCGGGACAGACCTACGAGCAGTACTTC | CASEVGRGAPGQTYEQYF
TRBJ1-2 | TRBD1 | many | TRBV6-5 | TGTGCCTGCAAGACAGGGGACTATGGCTACACCTTC | CACKTGDYGYTF
TRBJ2-1 | TRBD1 | - | TRBV19 | TGTGCCAGTAGCCTCGGACAGGGGGCGTACAATGAGCAGTTCTTC | CASSLGQGAYNEQFF
TRBJ1-2 | TRBD1 | few | TRBV12-3/TRBV12-4 | TGTGCCAGCAGTGCCAGGGGGCGATCCTATGGCTACACCTTC | CASSARGRSYGYTF
TRBJ1-1 | - | many | TRBV20-1 | TGCAGTGCTAGGGCTTCAGGGAATATGAACACTGAAGCTTTCTTT | CSARASGNMNTEAFF
TRBJ1-1 | - | - | TRBV5-1 | TGCGCCAGCAGCTTTGAGACAGTACGGGAGGGGGCTTTCTTT | CASSFETVREGAFF
TRBJ2-1 | TRBD2 | medium-sized | TRBV12-3/TRBV12-4 | TGTGCCAGCAGTTTAGGGACTAGCGGTTCCTCCTACAATGAGCAGTTCTTC | CASSLGTSGSSYNEQFF
TRBJ2-1 | - | few | TRBV7-9 | TGTGCCAGCAGCTTACCTATCGCCGGGACTTCCTACAATGAGCAGTTCTTC | CASSLPIAGTSYNEQFF
TRBJ1-1 | - | - | TRBV19 | TGTGCCAGTAGTATCGGACCAGGGAAGGCTTCCTTT | CASSIGPGKASF
TRBJ2-1 | - | - | TRBV5-1 | TGCGCCAGCAGCTTGGCCTGGTCTTTAACCGATGAGCAGTTCTTC | CASSLAWSLTDEQFF